The 11 T cell receptor beta chains listed next were all sequenced from one sample in a study of Graves' ophthalmopathy and Graves' hyperthyroidism. Amplification of the TCR beta CDR3 regions used RNA transcripts (as template). The workflow started with a first-round RT-PCR run with HTBI primers and then moved on to a second-round multiplex PCR. TCRdb re-called the multiplex PCR reads with MiXCR, one entry per CDR3 protein. The sample consists of about 210,000 distinct CDR3 sequences, under 30% of them appearing once. The sample was peripheral blood. These TCRs come from a man in his forties or fifties with Graves' ophthalmopathy.

The CDR3 here is CASSPNVNTEAFF. The CDR3 DNA reads TGTGCCAGCAGTCCGAATGTGAACACTGAAGCTTTCTTT. This sequence joins TRBV28 and TRBJ1-1; unclear D gene. The ends were cut back, 5 bases at V and 0 bases at J, with 7 bases in the middle. This CDR3 region has 13 residues. CDR1 is MDHEN, CDR2 SYDVKM, per germline.

This clonotype was counted many times. The chain is built from TRBV28 and TRBJ2-7; the match to TRBD2 covers 12 bases. The CDR3 has 15 amino acids. Trimming cost V 9 bases and J 9 bases; bases outside gene matches: 15. Germline V gene data show CDR1 as MDHEN and CDR2 as SYDVKM. The CDR3 region is CASSSYRLAGAWQYF. Here the CDR3 DNA reads TGTGCCAGTTCTTCCTACAGACTAGCGGGAGCATGGCAGTACTTC.

This chain joins TRBV6-2 or TRBV6-3 and TRBJ2-7; 9 bases align to TRBD1. The CDR3 is 15 amino acids. Trimming cost V 5 bases and J 1 base; bases outside gene matches: 6. Germline V lookup: CDR1 MNHEY, CDR2 SVGEGT. CDR3 region: CASSPGQGYSYEQYF. The CDR3 bases are TGTGCCAGCAGTCCCGGACAGGGGTATTCCTACGAGCAGTACTTC.

The rearrangement joins TRBV18 to TRBJ2-5; TRBD1 is a possible D gene (6 bases). This CDR3 spans 14 amino acids. V was pared by 3 bases and J by 3 bases, with 11 bases between. From germline, CDR1 is KGHSH and CDR2 LQKENI. CDR3 loop: CASSPGDIKETQYF. CDR3 nucleotide sequence: TGTGCCAGCTCACCGGGGGACATTAAAGAGACCCAGTACTTC.

This chain links TRBV6-5 with TRBJ2-5, with TRBD1 as a possible D gene (6 bases). The CDR3 runs to 15 residues. The V gene's germline CDR1 is MNHEY and CDR2 SVGAGI. Trimming stripped 4 bases from V and 2 bases from J, with 14 bases between. The CDR3 sequence: CASSSNQGMQETQYF. The CDR3 region has the DNA TGTGCCAGCAGTTCGAACCAGGGGATGCAAGAGACCCAGTACTTC.

The sample holds one count of this clonotype. The V and J genes are TRBV6-1 and TRBJ2-5; a possible D gene is TRBD1 (6 bases). V lost 2 bases to trimming and J lost 5 bases, with 15 bases between them. The CDR3 has 15 residues. CDR1 is MNHNS, CDR2 SASEGT, per germline. The CDR3 bases are TGTGCCAGCAGTGAAACCGGGACATCGCGTGAGACCCAGTACTTC. Its translation: CASSETGTSRETQYF.

This clonotype has ten or more counts. The chain links TRBV11-2 to TRBJ1-1; perhaps TRBD1 as D (6 bases). Trimming left V 2 bases short and J 4 bases short, with 20 bases between. In germline, CDR1 is SGHAT, CDR2 FQNNGV. The CDR3 runs 17 residues. The CDR3 DNA sequence: TGTGCCAGCAGCTTAATGGGGGCGGCCCACGGCGGCACTGAAGCTTTCTTT. It specifies CASSLMGAAHGGTEAFF.

This clonotype was found many times. CDR3 bases: TGTGCCAGCAGCCAGACTAGCGGGAGGGTCACCGGGGAGCTGTTTTTT. The encoded protein is CASSQTSGRVTGELFF. V and J are TRBV11-1 and TRBJ2-2; 14 bases fit TRBD2. The CDR3 is 16 residues long. The junction had 3 bases not matched to a gene; V was cut back by 5 bases and J by 4 bases. Germline V lookup: CDR1 SGHAT, CDR2 FQDESV (reference sequence).

This clonotype was observed at least ten times. The gene calls are TRBV7-8 and TRBJ2-5; TRBD2 matches at 10 bases. This CDR3 region has 16 residues. Germline V gives CDR1 SGHVS, CDR2 FQNEAQ. The V segment lost 1 base and the J segment 2 bases; nucleotides outside the gene matches: 4. The CDR3 nucleotides are TGTGCCAGCAGCTTAGGAGGGACTAGCGCGCAAGAGACCCAGTACTTC. This gives the protein CASSLGGTSAQETQYF. Full variable domain (missing parts from reference TRBV7-8 and TRBJ2-5): GAGVSQSPRYKVAKRGQDVALRCDPISGHVSLFWYQQALGQGPEFLTYFQNEAQLDKSGLPSDRFFAERPEGSVSTLKIQRTQQEDSAVYLCASSLGGTSAQETQYFGPGTRLLVL.

The table lists this clonotype with many counts. The chain couples TRBV20-1 to TRBJ1-2; D unclear. Trimming removed 1 base from V and 7 bases from J, with 13 bases in between. The CDR3 loop spans 13 amino acids. From germline, CDR1 is DFQATT and CDR2 SNEGSKA (reference sequence). The CDR3 loop is CSARAPSRGGYTF. The CDR3 region has the DNA TGCAGTGCTAGAGCCCCCAGCCGTGGTGGCTACACCTTC.

In its sample, this clonotype was seen many times. The chain couples TRBV19 to TRBJ1-1; unclear D gene. Deletions cut 4 bases from V and 10 bases from J, with 19 bases between. The CDR3 is made up of 14 amino acids. Germline V gives CDR1 LNHDA, CDR2 SQIVND (reference sequence). Here the CDR3 reads CASSKPARSSVAFF. The CDR3 DNA follows: TGTGCCAGTAGTAAGCCGGCGCGGAGCTCGGTAGCTTTCTTT.